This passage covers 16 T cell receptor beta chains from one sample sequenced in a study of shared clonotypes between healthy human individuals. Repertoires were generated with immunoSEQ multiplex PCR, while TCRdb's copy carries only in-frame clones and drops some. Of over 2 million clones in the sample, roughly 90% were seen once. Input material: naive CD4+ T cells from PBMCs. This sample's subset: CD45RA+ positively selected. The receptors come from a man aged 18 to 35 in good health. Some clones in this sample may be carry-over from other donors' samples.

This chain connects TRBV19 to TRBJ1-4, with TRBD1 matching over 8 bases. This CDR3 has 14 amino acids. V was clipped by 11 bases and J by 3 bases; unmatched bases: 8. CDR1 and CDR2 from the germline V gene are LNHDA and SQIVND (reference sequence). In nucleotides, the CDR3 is TGTGCCGGAAAACGGACAGGGCCTAATGAAAAACTGTTTTTT. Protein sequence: CAGKRTGPNEKLFF. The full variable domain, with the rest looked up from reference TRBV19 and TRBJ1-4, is DGGITQSPKYLFRKEGQNVTLSCEQNLNHDAMYWYRQDPGQGLRLIYYSQIVNDFQKGDIAEGYSVSREKKESFPLTVTSAQKNPTAFYLCAGKRTGPNEKLFFGSGTQLSVL.

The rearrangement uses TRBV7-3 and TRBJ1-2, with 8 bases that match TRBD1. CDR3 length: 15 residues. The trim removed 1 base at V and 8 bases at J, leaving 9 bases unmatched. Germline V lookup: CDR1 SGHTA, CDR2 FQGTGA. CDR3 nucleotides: TGTGCCAGCAGCTTAAGTCCCCAGGGGGCGAGCGGCTACACCTTC. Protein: CASSLSPQGASGYTF.

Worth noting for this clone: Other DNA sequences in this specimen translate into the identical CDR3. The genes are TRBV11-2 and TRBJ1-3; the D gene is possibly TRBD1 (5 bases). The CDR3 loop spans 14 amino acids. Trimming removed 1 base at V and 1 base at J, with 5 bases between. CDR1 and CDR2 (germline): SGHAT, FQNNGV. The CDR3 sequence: CASSLAGSGNTIYF. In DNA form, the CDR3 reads TGTGCCAGCAGCTTAGCAGGGTCTGGAAACACCATATATTTT.

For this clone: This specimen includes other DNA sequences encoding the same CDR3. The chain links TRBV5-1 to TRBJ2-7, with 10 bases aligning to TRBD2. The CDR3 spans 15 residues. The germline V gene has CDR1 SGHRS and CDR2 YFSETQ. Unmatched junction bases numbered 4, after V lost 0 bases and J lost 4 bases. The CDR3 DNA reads TGCGCCAGCAGCTTGGTACTAGCGGGAACTTACGAGCAGTACTTC. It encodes CASSLVLAGTYEQYF.

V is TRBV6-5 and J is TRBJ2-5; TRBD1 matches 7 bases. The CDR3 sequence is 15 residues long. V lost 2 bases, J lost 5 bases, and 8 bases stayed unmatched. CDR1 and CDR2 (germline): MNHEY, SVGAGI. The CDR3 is CASSYEKTGMETQYF. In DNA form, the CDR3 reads TGTGCCAGCAGTTACGAGAAGACAGGGATGGAGACCCAGTACTTC.

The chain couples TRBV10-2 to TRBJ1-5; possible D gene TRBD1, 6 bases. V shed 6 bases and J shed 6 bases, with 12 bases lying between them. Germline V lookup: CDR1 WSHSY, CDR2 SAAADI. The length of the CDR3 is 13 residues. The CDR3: CASRRGFGQPQHF. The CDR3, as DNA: TGCGCCAGCAGGAGGGGGTTTGGTCAGCCCCAGCATTTT.

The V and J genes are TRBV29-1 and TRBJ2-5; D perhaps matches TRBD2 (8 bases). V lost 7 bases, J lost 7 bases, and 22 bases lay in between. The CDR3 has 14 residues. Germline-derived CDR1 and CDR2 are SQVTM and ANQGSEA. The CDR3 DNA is TGCAGCGCCTCCTACGGGAGGGGGCAGGGGACCCAGTACTTC. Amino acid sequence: CSASYGRGQGTQYF.

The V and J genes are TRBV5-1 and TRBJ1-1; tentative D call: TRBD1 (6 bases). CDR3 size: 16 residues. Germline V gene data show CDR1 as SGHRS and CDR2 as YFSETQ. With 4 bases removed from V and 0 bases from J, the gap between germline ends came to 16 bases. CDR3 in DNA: TGCGCCAGCAGCACAGAACAGGGCTACATGAACACTGAAGCTTTCTTT. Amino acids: CASSTEQGYMNTEAFF.

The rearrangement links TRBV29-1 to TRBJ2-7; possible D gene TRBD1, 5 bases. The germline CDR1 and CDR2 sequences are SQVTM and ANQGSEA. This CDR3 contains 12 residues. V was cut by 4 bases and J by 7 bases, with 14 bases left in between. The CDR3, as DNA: TGCAGCGTTGGCTTCAGGGCAGGGGAGCAGTACTTC. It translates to CSVGFRAGEQYF.

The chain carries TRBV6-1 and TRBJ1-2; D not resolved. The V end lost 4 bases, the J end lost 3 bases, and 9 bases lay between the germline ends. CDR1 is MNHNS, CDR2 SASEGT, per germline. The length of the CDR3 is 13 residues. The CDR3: CASSGSGYYGYTF. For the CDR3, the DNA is TGTGCCAGCAGTGGGTCCGGATACTATGGCTACACCTTC.

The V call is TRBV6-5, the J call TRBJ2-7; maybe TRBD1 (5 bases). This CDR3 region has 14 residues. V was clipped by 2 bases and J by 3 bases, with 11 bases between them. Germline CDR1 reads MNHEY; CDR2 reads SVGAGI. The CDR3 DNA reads TGTGCCAGCAGTTACAGGGGCGCGATCTACGAGCAGTACTTC. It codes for CASSYRGAIYEQYF.

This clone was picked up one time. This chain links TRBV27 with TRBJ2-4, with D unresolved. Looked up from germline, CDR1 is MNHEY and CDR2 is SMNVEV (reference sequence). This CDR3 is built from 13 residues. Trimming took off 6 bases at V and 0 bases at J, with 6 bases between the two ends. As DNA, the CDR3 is TGTGCCAGCAGGGGTATAGCCAAAAACATTCAGTACTTC. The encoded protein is CASRGIAKNIQYF.

The CDR3 spells CASSSGINYNEQFF. In DNA form, the CDR3 reads TGTGCCAGTTCTTCAGGGATCAACTACAATGAGCAGTTCTTC. The chain carries TRBV18 and TRBJ2-1, with D perhaps TRBD1 (5 bases). The V end was cut by 9 bases, the J end by 3 bases, with 15 bases between. The germline gives CDR1 KGHSH, CDR2 LQKENI. There are 14 residues in the CDR3.

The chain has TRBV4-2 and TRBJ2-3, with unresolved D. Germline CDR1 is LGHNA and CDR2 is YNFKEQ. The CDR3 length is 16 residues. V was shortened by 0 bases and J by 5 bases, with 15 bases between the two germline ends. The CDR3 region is CASSQDRGVVEDTQYF. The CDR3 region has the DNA TGTGCCAGCAGCCAAGATCGTGGGGTCGTTGAAGATACGCAGTATTTT.

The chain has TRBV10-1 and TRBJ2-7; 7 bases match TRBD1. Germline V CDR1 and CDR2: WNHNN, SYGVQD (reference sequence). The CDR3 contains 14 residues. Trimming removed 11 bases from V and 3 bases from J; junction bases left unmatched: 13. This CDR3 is CAGRQGGNVYEQYF. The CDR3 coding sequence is TGCGCCGGTCGACAGGGTGGAAACGTCTACGAGCAGTACTTC.

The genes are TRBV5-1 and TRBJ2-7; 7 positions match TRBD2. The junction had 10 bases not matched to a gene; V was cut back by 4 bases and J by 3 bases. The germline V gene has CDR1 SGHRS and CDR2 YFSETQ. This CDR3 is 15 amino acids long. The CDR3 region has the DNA TGCGCCAGCAGCCCCGGCGGGATAGCGGGCTACGAGCAGTACTTC. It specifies CASSPGGIAGYEQYF.